Following are 32 T cell receptor beta chains from one sample sequenced in a study of T cell responses to AZD1222 COVID-19 vaccine. Here immunoSEQ multiplex PCR was the method, and the copy in TCRdb shows in-frame clones only, minus some. The sample records some 100,000 clones, 88% being singletons. Sequencing used peripheral blood, obtained 28 days after the second AZD1222 dose. The receptors were sampled from an adult who received the AZD1222 COVID-19 vaccine.

This chain links TRBV27 with TRBJ1-1; 7 positions match TRBD1. The CDR3 has 15 residues. Trimming removed 3 bases from V and 1 base from J; junction bases left unmatched: 5. In germline, CDR1 is MNHEY, CDR2 SMNVEV (reference sequence). CDR3 in DNA: TGTGCCAGCAGTTTCTACGGGACAGCGAACACTGAAGCTTTCTTT. This codes for CASSFYGTANTEAFF.

This chain connects TRBV7-2 to TRBJ1-3; D not certain. Trimming took 1 base from V and 2 from J, leaving 9 bases between them. Germline CDR1 is SGHTA and CDR2 is FQGNSA. CDR3 length: 15 amino acids. The CDR3 DNA reads as TGTGCCAGCAGCTTAGTGGTCTTTGCTGGAAACACCATATATTTT. Protein: CASSLVVFAGNTIYF. Filled out from reference TRBV7-2 and TRBJ1-3, the complete variable domain reads GAGVSQSPSNKVTEKGKDVELRCDPISGHTALYWYRQSLGQGLEFLIYFQGNSAPDKSGLPSDRFSAERTGGSVSTLTIQRTQQEDSAVYLCASSLVVFAGNTIYFGEGSWLTVV.

V and J are TRBV19 and TRBJ1-4; possibly TRBD1 for D (5 bases). The CDR3 is 14 amino acids. The germline V gene has CDR1 LNHDA and CDR2 SQIVND (reference sequence). Deletions cut 7 bases from V and 5 bases from J, with 14 bases between. The DNA of the CDR3 is TGTGCCAGTAACCCACAGGAGTCGAATGAAAAACTGTTTTTT. The encoded protein is CASNPQESNEKLFF.

V gene TRBV29-1 combines with J gene TRBJ1-1; TRBD1 matches at 8 bases. V dropped 4 bases and J dropped 8; count of bases not matched to a gene: 6. Germline CDR1 is SQVTM and CDR2 is ANQGSEA. The CDR3 length is 12 residues. Here the CDR3 DNA reads TGCAGCGTTGGATTCCAGGGGGCCGAAGCTTTCTTT. Encoded protein: CSVGFQGAEAFF.

The gene calls are TRBV5-5 and TRBJ2-7; D ambiguous. Trimming removed 4 bases from V and 6 bases from J, with 20 bases in between. This CDR3 spans 15 amino acids. CDR1 and CDR2 (germline): SGHKS, YYEKEE (reference sequence). The CDR3: CASSVDSSLSLEQYF. CDR3 sequence (DNA): TGTGCCAGCAGCGTAGATAGTTCTCTGTCGCTCGAGCAGTACTTC.

The chain couples TRBV7-9 to TRBJ1-1; the D is unclear. The CDR3 spans 15 residues. CDR1 SEHNR and CDR2 FQNEAQ come from the germline V gene (reference sequence). With 4 bases removed from V and 8 bases from J, the gap between germline ends came to 20 bases. The CDR3 region has the DNA TGTGCCAGCAGCTCCTTCCGGGTTCGGCTGGAGGAAGCTTTCTTT. This encodes CASSSFRVRLEEAFF.

The rearrangement uses TRBV28 and TRBJ1-2; 10 bases match TRBD1. Germline CDR1 reads MDHEN; CDR2 reads SYDVKM. V lost 5 bases, J lost 4 bases, and 10 bases stayed unmatched. CDR3 size: 16 residues. Here the CDR3 reads CASSGTGAPRSYGYTF. The CDR3 region has the DNA TGTGCCAGCAGTGGGACAGGGGCCCCGAGAAGCTATGGCTACACCTTC.

The J gene is TRBJ2-3, the V gene TRBV5-6, with 10 bases aligning to TRBD2. Trimming took 0 bases from V and 1 from J; bases not matched to a gene: 8. CDR3 length: 18 amino acids. From germline, CDR1 is SGHDT and CDR2 YYEEEE. As DNA, the CDR3 is TGTGCCAGCAGCTTGGTAGCGGGGGGTACACCGCGCACAGATACGCAGTATTTT. Its protein is CASSLVAGGTPRTDTQYF.

This clone was observed a few times. The genes are TRBV5-4 and TRBJ2-4, with TRBD1 matching 8 bases. The germline CDR1 and CDR2 sequences are SGHNT and YYREEE (reference sequence). Trimming removed 4 bases from V and 8 bases from J; junction bases left unmatched: 2. The CDR3 runs to 12 residues. CDR3 sequence reads: CASSLDRDIQYF. For the CDR3, the DNA is TGTGCCAGCAGCCTGGACAGGGACATTCAGTACTTC.

The V and J genes are TRBV11-2 and TRBJ2-4, with D perhaps matching TRBD2 (6 bases). CDR3 length equals 14 residues. Germline CDR1 reads SGHAT; CDR2 reads FQNNGV. Trimming stripped 5 bases from V and 5 bases from J, with 13 bases between. In DNA, the CDR3 is TGTGCCAGCAGCACGCGGGACTTACAAAACATTCAGTACTTC. It codes for CASSTRDLQNIQYF. The variable domain in full, completed from reference TRBV11-2 and TRBJ2-4, reads EAGVAQSPRYKIIEKRQSVAFWCNPISGHATLYWYQQILGQGPKLLIQFQNNGVVDDSQLPKDRFSAERLKGVDSTLKIQPAKLEDSAVYLCASSTRDLQNIQYFGAGTRLSVL.

The rearrangement joins TRBV9 to TRBJ1-5, with D hard to call. Germline V gene data show CDR1 as SGDLS and CDR2 as YYNGEE. The CDR3 has 12 amino acids. Trimming removed 8 bases at V and 7 bases at J, with 13 bases between. CDR3 residues: CARIGLTQPQHF. CDR3 nucleotides: TGTGCCAGAATCGGACTGACGCAGCCCCAGCATTTT. The variable domain in full, completed from reference TRBV9 and TRBJ1-5, reads DSGVTQTPKHLITATGQRVTLRCSPRSGDLSVYWYQQSLDQGLQFLIQYYNGEERAKGNILERFSAQQFPDLHSELNLSSLELGDSALYFCARIGLTQPQHFGDGTRLSIL.

The chain has TRBV4-2 and TRBJ1-1, with D hard to call. The CDR3 sequence is 15 residues long. CDR1 is LGHNA, CDR2 YNFKEQ, per germline. With 0 bases removed from V and 11 bases from J, the gap between germline ends came to 19 bases. The CDR3 spells CASSQDLGSGVRAFF. Here the CDR3 DNA reads TGTGCCAGCAGCCAAGATCTAGGGTCTGGGGTTAGGGCTTTCTTT.

CDR3 in DNA: TGTGCCAGCGGCCCCTCGACAGTCCCCTATGGCTACACCTTC. Translation: CASGPSTVPYGYTF. The rearrangement uses TRBV6-2 or TRBV6-3 and TRBJ1-2; TRBD1 is a possible D gene (5 bases). There are 14 residues in the CDR3. V dropped 8 bases and J dropped 4 bases, with 17 bases sitting between them. The germline CDR1 and CDR2 sequences are MNHEY and SVGEGT.

The rearrangement uses TRBV7-2 and TRBJ1-2, with 8 bases identical to TRBD1. Germline loops: CDR1 SGHTA, CDR2 FQGNSA. The trim removed 2 bases at V and 0 bases at J, leaving 11 bases unmatched. The CDR3 length is 18 residues. The CDR3 region has the DNA TGTGCCAGCAGCTTAAAACGGGCAGGGGGCCTAGCTAACTATGGCTACACCTTC. This codes for CASSLKRAGGLANYGYTF.

CDR3: CASMGPRYGYTF. DNA for the CDR3: TGTGCCAGCATGGGACCAAGGTATGGCTACACCTTC. The rearrangement joins TRBV28 to TRBJ1-2; TRBD1 might be the D (5 bases). This CDR3 contains 12 residues. CDR1 and CDR2 (germline): MDHEN, SYDVKM. Trimming removed 7 bases from V and 5 bases from J, with 11 bases in between.

The chain uses TRBV25-1 and TRBJ1-1, with D perhaps TRBD1 (6 bases). The germline V gene encodes CDR1 MGHDK and CDR2 SYGVNS. This CDR3 is 13 amino acids long. Trimming removed 2 bases from V and 11 bases from J, with 15 bases in between. CDR3 sequence (DNA): TGTGCCAGCAGTGAAAGGGTTGGGGGGCCGGCTTTCTTT. This codes for CASSERVGGPAFF.

The chain employs TRBV7-6 and TRBJ1-2; possibly TRBD1 for D (5 bases). V was pared by 3 bases and J by 4 bases, with 9 bases between. CDR3 size: 13 residues. CDR1 is SGHVS and CDR2 is FNYEAQ in the germline V gene. In DNA form, the CDR3 reads TGTGCCAGCAGCTTTGGAGGGGTCTATGGCTACACCTTC. Protein: CASSFGGVYGYTF.

V gene TRBV3-1 (or the pseudogene TRBV3-2) combines with J gene TRBJ1-6; D call uncertain. Trimming took off 1 base at V and 7 bases at J, with 11 bases between the two ends. The V gene's germline CDR1 is LGHDT and CDR2 YNNKEL (reference sequence). The CDR3 extends over 15 amino acids. The CDR3 sequence is CASSQVSGRNSPLHF. CDR3 nucleotide sequence: TGTGCCAGCAGCCAAGTGTCTGGAAGGAATTCACCCCTCCACTTT.

This clone appeared once. The V and J genes are TRBV6-2 or TRBV6-3 and TRBJ1-1, with 8 positions matching TRBD1. CDR3 length equals 15 residues. From germline, CDR1 is MNHEY and CDR2 SVGEGT. Trimming cost V 0 bases and J 11 bases; bases outside gene matches: 11. The CDR3 sequence is CASSYSRQGAEDAFF. The CDR3 bases are TGTGCCAGCAGTTACTCCCGGCAGGGGGCAGAGGATGCTTTCTTT.

The chain is built from TRBV6-5 and TRBJ2-2, with 7 bases lining up with TRBD1. Germline CDR1 MNHEY, CDR2 SVGAGI. V trimming: 9 bases; J trimming: 6 bases; junction bases outside the gene matches: 7. The CDR3 covers 13 residues. CDR3 residues: CASTATGSGELFF. CDR3 nucleotide sequence: TGTGCCAGTACCGCGACAGGGTCCGGGGAGCTGTTTTTT.

The chain is built from TRBV10-3 and TRBJ2-7; 11 bases line up with TRBD2. Trimming removed 10 bases from V and 3 bases from J; junction bases left unmatched: 17. The germline V gene encodes CDR1 ENHRY and CDR2 SYGVKD. There are 17 residues in the CDR3. The CDR3 region is CATCPFLAGGTFYEQYF. In DNA, the CDR3 is TGTGCCACGTGCCCTTTTCTAGCGGGAGGAACCTTCTACGAGCAGTACTTC.

Concerning this clone itself: Other DNA sequences from this sample encode an identical CDR3 as well. Here the CDR3 DNA reads TGTGCCAGCAGCGAGGGGGGTTCTGGAAACACCATATATTTT. Protein sequence: CASSEGGSGNTIYF. The V gene is TRBV9, the J gene TRBJ1-3; D possibly corresponds to TRBD1 (6 bases). CDR1 and CDR2 from the germline V gene are SGDLS and YYNGEE. The CDR3 has 14 amino acids. V was shortened by 3 bases and J by 1 base, with 8 bases between the two germline ends.

The chain couples TRBV12-3 or TRBV12-4 to TRBJ1-3; D is perhaps TRBD1 (6 bases). The length of the CDR3 is 13 residues. Between the trimmed V and J ends, which lost 4 bases and 2 bases, there was a span of 6 bases. CDR3 DNA: TGTGCCAGCAGTTGGACAGCTGGAAACACCATATATTTT. It translates to CASSWTAGNTIYF.

The chain employs TRBV9 and TRBJ1-6; D unresolved. The V end lost 6 bases, the J end lost 0 bases, and 7 bases lay between the germline ends. The CDR3 contains 14 residues. Looked up from germline, CDR1 is SGDLS and CDR2 is YYNGEE. The DNA of the CDR3 is TGTGCCAGCACCGAAAGCTCCTATAATTCACCCCTCCACTTT. Its protein is CASTESSYNSPLHF.

V is TRBV19 and J is TRBJ2-1, with 10 positions matching TRBD2. Losses at the gene ends were 6 bases for V and 4 bases for J; bases not matched to a gene: 9. This CDR3 region has 16 residues. Germline values: CDR1 LNHDA, CDR2 SQIVND (reference sequence). In DNA, the CDR3 is TGTGCCAGTAGCCCATACACTAGCGGGGTATACAATGAGCAGTTCTTC. This sequence encodes CASSPYTSGVYNEQFF.

The V gene is TRBV5-1, the J gene TRBJ1-4; D is possibly TRBD1 (6 bases). The germline V gene has CDR1 SGHRS and CDR2 YFSETQ. The CDR3 is 15 amino acids. The V and J ends lost 0 bases and 2 bases respectively, with 8 bases between them. The DNA of the CDR3 is TGCGCCAGCAGCTTGGCAGGGGCCACTAATGAAAAACTGTTTTTT. Its protein is CASSLAGATNEKLFF.

The chain recombines TRBV6-2 or TRBV6-3 with TRBJ1-6, with a weak D call TRBD1 (5 bases). The length of the CDR3 is 12 residues. Germline V gene lookup returns CDR1 MNHEY and CDR2 SVGEGT. V was shortened by 5 bases and J by 9 bases, with 8 bases between the two germline ends. The CDR3, as DNA: TGTGCCAGCAGTACGGGGGGTTCACCCCTCCACTTT. This sequence encodes CASSTGGSPLHF.

V is TRBV11-2 and J is TRBJ2-7; no reliable D call. This CDR3 is built from 15 residues. Trimming shortened V by 1 base and J by 3 bases, and 13 bases separated the two germline ends. Germline CDR1 reads SGHAT; CDR2 reads FQNNGV. The CDR3: CASSLANSLNYEQYF. The CDR3 DNA reads as TGTGCCAGCAGCTTAGCAAATAGCCTAAACTACGAGCAGTACTTC. The variable domain in full, with the rest retrieved from reference TRBV11-2 and TRBJ2-7, is EAGVAQSPRYKIIEKRQSVAFWCNPISGHATLYWYQQILGQGPKLLIQFQNNGVVDDSQLPKDRFSAERLKGVDSTLKIQPAKLEDSAVYLCASSLANSLNYEQYFGPGTRLTVT.

This chain connects TRBV2 to TRBJ1-2, with D maybe TRBD1 (6 bases). The V end was cut by 1 base, the J end by 3 bases, with 12 bases between. The germline CDR1 and CDR2 sequences are SNHLY and FYNNEI. The CDR3 has 15 amino acids. The CDR3 DNA reads TGTGCCAGCAGTGAAGAGGCAGGGGAATACTATGGCTACACCTTC. Its protein is CASSEEAGEYYGYTF.

V and J are TRBV19 and TRBJ2-1, with 12 bases lining up with TRBD2. Trimming took 8 bases from V and 4 from J; bases not matched to a gene: 15. From germline, CDR1 is LNHDA and CDR2 SQIVND (reference sequence). This CDR3 has 18 residues. CDR3 sequence reads: CASRSSGRALGTYNEQFF. CDR3 nucleotides: TGTGCCAGTCGTTCTAGCGGGAGGGCCCTCGGAACATACAATGAGCAGTTCTTC.

The J gene is TRBJ1-1, the V gene TRBV19; D is ambiguous. Looked up from germline, CDR1 is LNHDA and CDR2 is SQIVND (reference sequence). The CDR3 length is 15 residues. Trimming removed 1 base at V and 6 bases at J, with 15 bases between. CDR3 in amino acids: CASSIVPGGGPEAFF. In DNA form, the CDR3 reads TGTGCCAGTAGTATAGTCCCGGGAGGAGGGCCTGAAGCTTTCTTT.

This clone appeared once. The chain carries TRBV7-2 and TRBJ1-1; weak D call: TRBD1 (5 bases). The germline V gene has CDR1 SGHTA and CDR2 FQGNSA. Trimming took 1 base from V and 5 from J, leaving 8 bases between them. There are 13 residues in the CDR3. The CDR3 reads CASSLGGVTEAFF. The DNA for the CDR3 is TGTGCCAGCAGCTTAGGGGGGGTTACTGAAGCTTTCTTT. The whole variable domain, remainder taken from reference TRBV7-2 and TRBJ1-1, is GAGVSQSPSNKVTEKGKDVELRCDPISGHTALYWYRQSLGQGLEFLIYFQGNSAPDKSGLPSDRFSAERTGGSVSTLTIQRTQQEDSAVYLCASSLGGVTEAFFGQGTRLTVV.